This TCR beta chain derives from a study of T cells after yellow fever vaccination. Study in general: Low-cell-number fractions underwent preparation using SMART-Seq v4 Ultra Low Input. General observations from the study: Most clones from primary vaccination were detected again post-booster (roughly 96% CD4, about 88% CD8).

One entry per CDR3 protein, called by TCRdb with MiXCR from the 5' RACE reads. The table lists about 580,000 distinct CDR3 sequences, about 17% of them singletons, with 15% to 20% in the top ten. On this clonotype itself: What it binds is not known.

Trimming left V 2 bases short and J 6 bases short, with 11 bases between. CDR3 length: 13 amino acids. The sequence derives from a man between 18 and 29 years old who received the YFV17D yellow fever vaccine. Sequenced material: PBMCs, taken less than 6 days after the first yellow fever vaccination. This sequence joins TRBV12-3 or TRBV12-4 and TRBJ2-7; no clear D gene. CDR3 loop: CASSLRFFGEQYF. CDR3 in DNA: TGTGCCAGCAGTTTAAGGTTTTTCGGCGAGCAGTACTTC.